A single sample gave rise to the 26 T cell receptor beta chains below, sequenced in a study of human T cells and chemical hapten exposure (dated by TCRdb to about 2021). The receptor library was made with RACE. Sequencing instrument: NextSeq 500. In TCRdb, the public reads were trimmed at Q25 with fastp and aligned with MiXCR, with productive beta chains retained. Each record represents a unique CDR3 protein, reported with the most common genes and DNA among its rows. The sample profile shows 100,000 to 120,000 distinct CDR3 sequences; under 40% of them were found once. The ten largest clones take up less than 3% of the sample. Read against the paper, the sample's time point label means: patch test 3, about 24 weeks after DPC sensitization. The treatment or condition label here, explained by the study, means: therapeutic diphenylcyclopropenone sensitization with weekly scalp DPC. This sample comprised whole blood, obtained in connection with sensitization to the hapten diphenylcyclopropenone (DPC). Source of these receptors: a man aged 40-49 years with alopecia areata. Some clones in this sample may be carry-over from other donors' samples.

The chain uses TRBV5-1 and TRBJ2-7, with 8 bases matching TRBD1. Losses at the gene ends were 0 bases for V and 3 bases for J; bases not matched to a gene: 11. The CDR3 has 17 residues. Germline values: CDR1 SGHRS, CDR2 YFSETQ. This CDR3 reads CASSLGGSTGVIYEQYF. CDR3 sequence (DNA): TGCGCCAGCAGCTTGGGGGGGTCGACAGGGGTCATCTACGAGCAGTACTTC.

The CDR3 region has the DNA TGCAGTGCTCCGGACCCGGGCCCCTCTAGCACAGATACGCAGTATTTT. This gives the protein CSAPDPGPSSTDTQYF. The chain recombines TRBV20-1 with TRBJ2-3, with D hard to call. This CDR3 region has 16 residues. Germline lookup yields CDR1 DFQATT and CDR2 SNEGSKA (reference sequence). V was trimmed by 5 bases and J by 0 bases, leaving 18 bases between them.

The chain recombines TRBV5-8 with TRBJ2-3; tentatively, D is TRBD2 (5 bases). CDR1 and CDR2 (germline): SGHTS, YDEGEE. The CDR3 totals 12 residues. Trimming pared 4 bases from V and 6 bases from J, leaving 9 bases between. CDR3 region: CASSRDRDTQYF. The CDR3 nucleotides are TGTGCCAGCAGCCGGGATCGGGATACGCAGTATTTT.

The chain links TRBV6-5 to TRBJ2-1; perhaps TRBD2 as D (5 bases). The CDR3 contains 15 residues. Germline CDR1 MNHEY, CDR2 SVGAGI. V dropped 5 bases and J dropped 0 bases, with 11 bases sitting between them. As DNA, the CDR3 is TGTGCCAGCAGTAACACTAGTCCCTCCTACAATGAGCAGTTCTTC. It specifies CASSNTSPSYNEQFF.

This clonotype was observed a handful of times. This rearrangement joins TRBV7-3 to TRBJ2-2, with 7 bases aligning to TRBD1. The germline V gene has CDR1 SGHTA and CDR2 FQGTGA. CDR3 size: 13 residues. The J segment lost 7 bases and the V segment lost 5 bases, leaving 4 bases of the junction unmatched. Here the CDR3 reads CASSAGTVGELFF. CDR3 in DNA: TGTGCCAGCAGCGCCGGGACAGTCGGGGAGCTGTTTTTT.

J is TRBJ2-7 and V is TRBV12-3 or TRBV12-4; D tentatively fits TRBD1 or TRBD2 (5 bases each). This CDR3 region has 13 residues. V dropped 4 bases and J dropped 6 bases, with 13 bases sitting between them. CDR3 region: CASSYARDGEQYV. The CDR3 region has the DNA TGTGCCAGCAGTTACGCCCGGGACGGCGAGCAGTACGTC.

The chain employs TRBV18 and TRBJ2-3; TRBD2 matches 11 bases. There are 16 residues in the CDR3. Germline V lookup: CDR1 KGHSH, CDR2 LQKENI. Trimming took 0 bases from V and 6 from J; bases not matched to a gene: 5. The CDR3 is CASSPPGTSGSDTQYF. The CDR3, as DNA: TGTGCCAGCTCACCACCCGGGACTAGCGGATCGGATACGCAGTATTTT. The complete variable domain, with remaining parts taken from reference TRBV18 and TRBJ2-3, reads NAGVMQNPRHLVRRRGQEARLRCSPMKGHSHVYWYRQLPEEGLKFMVYLQKENIIDESGMPKERFSAEFPKEGPSILRIQQVVRGDSAAYFCASSPPGTSGSDTQYFGPGTRLTVL.

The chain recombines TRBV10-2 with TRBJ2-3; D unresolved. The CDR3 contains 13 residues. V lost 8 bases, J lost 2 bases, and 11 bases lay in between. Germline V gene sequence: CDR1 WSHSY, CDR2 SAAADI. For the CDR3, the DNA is TGCGCCAGCCGTTTCGCGAACACAGATACGCAGTATTTT. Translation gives CASRFANTDTQYF.

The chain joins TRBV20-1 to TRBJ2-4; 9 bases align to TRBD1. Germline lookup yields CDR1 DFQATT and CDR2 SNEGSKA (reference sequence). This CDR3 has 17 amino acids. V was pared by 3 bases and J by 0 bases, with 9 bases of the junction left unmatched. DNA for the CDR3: TGCAGTGCTAGTTCCCTCGAACAGGGGGCAGCCAAAAACATTCAGTACTTC. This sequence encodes CSASSLEQGAAKNIQYF.

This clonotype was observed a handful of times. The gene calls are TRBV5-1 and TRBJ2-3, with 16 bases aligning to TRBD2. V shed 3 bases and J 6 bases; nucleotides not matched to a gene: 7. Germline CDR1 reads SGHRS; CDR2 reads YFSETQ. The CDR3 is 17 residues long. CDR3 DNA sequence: TGCGCCAGCAGCTCAGGGACTAGCGGGAGGGGTATGGATACGCAGTATTTT. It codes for CASSSGTSGRGMDTQYF.

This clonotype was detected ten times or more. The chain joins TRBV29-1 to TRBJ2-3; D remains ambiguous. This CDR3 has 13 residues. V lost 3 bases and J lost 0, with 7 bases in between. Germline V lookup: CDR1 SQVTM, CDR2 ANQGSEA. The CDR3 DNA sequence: TGCAGCGTTGATCGGCGGAGCACAGATACGCAGTATTTT. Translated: CSVDRRSTDTQYF.

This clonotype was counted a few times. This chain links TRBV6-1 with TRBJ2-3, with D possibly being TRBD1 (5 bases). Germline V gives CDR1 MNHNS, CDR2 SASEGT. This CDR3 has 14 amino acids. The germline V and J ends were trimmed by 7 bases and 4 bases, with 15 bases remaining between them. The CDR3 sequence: CASTAIIGADTQYF. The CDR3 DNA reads TGTGCCAGCACAGCCATCATAGGGGCAGATACGCAGTATTTT.

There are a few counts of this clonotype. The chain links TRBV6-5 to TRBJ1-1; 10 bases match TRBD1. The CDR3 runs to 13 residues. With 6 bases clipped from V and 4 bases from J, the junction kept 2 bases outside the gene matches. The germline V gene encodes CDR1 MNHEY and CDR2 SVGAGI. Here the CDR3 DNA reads TGTGCCAGCAGGTGGACAGGGGGCACTGAAGCTTTCTTT. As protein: CASRWTGGTEAFF.

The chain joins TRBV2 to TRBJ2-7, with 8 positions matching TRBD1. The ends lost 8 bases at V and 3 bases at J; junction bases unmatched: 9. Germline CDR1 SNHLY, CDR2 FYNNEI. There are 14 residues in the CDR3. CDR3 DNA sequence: TGTGCCAGCGGAGGCCGGGACAGGAGCTACGAGCAGTACGTC. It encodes CASGGRDRSYEQYV.

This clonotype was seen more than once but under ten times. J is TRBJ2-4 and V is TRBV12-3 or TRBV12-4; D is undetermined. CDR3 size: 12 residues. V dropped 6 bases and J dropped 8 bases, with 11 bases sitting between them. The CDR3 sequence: CASSTQRDIQYF. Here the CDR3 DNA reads TGTGCCAGCAGCACCCAACGGGACATTCAGTACTTC.

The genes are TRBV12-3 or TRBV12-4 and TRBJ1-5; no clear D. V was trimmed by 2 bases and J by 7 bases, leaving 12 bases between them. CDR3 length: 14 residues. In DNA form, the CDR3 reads TGTGCCAGCAGTTTACTCCCGGGGAGGCAGCCCCAGCATTTT. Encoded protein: CASSLLPGRQPQHF.

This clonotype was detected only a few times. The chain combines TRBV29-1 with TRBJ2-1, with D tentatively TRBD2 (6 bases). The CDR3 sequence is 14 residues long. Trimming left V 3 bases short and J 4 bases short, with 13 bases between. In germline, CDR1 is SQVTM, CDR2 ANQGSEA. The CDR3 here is CSVDHSGLYNEQFF. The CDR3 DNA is TGCAGCGTTGACCATAGCGGACTATACAATGAGCAGTTCTTC.

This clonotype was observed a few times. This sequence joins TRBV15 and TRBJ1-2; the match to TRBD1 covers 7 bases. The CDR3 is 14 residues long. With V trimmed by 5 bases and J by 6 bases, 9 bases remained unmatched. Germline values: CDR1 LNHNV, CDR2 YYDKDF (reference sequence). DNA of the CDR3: TGTGCCACCAGCGACCGACAGGGTTTGAATGGCTACACCTTC. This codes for CATSDRQGLNGYTF.

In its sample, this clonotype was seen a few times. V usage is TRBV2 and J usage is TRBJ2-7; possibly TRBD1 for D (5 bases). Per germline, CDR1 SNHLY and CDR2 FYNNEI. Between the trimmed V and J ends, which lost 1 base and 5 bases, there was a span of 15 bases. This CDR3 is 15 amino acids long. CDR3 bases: TGTGCCAGCAGTGAAGGTTCGGGCAGGGTGAACGAGCAGTACGTC. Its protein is CASSEGSGRVNEQYV.

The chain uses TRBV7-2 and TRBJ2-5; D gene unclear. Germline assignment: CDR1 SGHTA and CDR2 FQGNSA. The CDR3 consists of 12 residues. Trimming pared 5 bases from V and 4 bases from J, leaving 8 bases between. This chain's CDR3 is CASSTLTETQYF. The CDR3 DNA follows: TGTGCCAGCAGCACGCTGACAGAGACCCAGTACTTC.

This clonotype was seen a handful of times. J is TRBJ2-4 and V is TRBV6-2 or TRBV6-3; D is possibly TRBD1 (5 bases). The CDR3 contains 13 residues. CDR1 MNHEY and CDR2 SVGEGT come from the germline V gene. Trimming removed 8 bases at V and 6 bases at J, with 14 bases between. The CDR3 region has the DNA TGTGCCAGCTTACAAGGGGAAGGAAACATTCAGTACTTC. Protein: CASLQGEGNIQYF.

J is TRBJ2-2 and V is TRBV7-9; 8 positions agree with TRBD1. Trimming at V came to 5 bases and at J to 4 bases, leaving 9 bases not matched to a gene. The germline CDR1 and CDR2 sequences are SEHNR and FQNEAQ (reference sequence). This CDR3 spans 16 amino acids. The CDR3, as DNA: TGTGCCAGCAGCACAGAGACAGGGGTCGTCACCGGGGAGCTGTTTTTT. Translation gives CASSTETGVVTGELFF.

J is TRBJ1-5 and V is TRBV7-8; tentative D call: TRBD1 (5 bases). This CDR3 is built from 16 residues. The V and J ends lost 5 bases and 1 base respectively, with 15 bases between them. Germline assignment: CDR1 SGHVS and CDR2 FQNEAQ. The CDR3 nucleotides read TGTGCCAGCAGCGGCTACAGGTTATTGAGCAATCAGCCCCAGCATTTT. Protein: CASSGYRLLSNQPQHF.

CDR3 in DNA: TGTGCCAGCAAAAGTACCGGGACGGTCTATGGCTACACCTTC. This sequence encodes CASKSTGTVYGYTF. The chain couples TRBV6-6 to TRBJ1-2; tentatively, D is TRBD1 (5 bases). This CDR3 is 14 amino acids long. Germline assignment: CDR1 MNHNY and CDR2 SVGAGI (reference sequence). V gave up 7 bases and J gave up 4 bases, with 16 bases separating them.

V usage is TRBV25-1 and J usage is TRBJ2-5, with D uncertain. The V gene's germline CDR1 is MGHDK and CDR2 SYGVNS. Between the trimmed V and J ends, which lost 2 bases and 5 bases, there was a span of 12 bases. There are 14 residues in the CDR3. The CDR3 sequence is CASSEPGQAETQYF. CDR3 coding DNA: TGTGCCAGCAGTGAACCCGGCCAAGCCGAGACCCAGTACTTC.

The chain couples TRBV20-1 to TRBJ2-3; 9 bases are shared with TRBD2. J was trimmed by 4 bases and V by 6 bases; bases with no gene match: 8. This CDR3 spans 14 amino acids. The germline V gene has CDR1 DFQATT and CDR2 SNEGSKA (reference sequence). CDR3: CSASAGGKADTQYF. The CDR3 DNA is TGCAGTGCCTCAGCGGGAGGCAAGGCAGATACGCAGTATTTT.